The 28 T cell receptor beta chains reported below all come from one sample, sequenced in a study of blood T cell repertoires in COVID-19. The table came from immunoSEQ multiplex PCR; TCRdb's copy has only in-frame clones and leaves some out. Of under 400,000 clones listed, 90% are singletons. Sequencing was performed on peripheral blood. Source of these receptors: a young man with active or convalescent COVID-19.

V gene TRBV6-6 combines with J gene TRBJ2-3, with 9 positions matching TRBD2. Per germline, CDR1 MNHNY and CDR2 SVGAGI (reference sequence). Losses at the gene ends were 2 bases for V and 5 bases for J; bases not matched to a gene: 8. The CDR3 consists of 16 residues. This CDR3 is CASSYLKGGGEDTQYF. CDR3 nucleotide sequence: TGTGCCAGCAGTTACCTAAAGGGCGGGGGGGAAGATACGCAGTATTTT.

This chain uses TRBV5-6 with TRBJ1-1; D uncertain. The CDR3 extends over 12 amino acids. Trimming stripped 6 bases from V and 8 bases from J, with 14 bases between. Per germline, CDR1 SGHDT and CDR2 YYEEEE. The CDR3 bases are TGTGCCAGCACACGGTTCGGGTTCGAAGCTTTCTTT. It codes for CASTRFGFEAFF.

The chain links TRBV27 to TRBJ1-5; possible D gene TRBD1, 6 bases. The CDR3 spans 14 residues. The V end was cut by 3 bases, the J end by 3 bases, with 9 bases between. Germline V gene lookup returns CDR1 MNHEY and CDR2 SMNVEV (reference sequence). CDR3 loop: CASSFQGINQPQHF. The CDR3 nucleotides are TGTGCCAGCAGTTTTCAGGGGATCAATCAGCCCCAGCATTTT.

The chain is built from TRBV19 and TRBJ1-1; possible D gene TRBD1, 5 bases. Between the trimmed V and J ends, which lost 3 bases and 3 bases, there was a span of 8 bases. CDR1 and CDR2 (germline): LNHDA, SQIVND (reference sequence). This CDR3 comprises 13 residues. The CDR3 DNA follows: TGTGCCAGTAGTATTGGGGGGTACACTGAAGCTTTCTTT. Amino acid sequence: CASSIGGYTEAFF.

A single count supports this clone. V gene TRBV19 combines with J gene TRBJ1-2, with 8 positions matching TRBD1. Germline CDR1 and CDR2: LNHDA and SQIVND (reference sequence). The CDR3 is made up of 13 amino acids. V trimming: 7 bases; J trimming: 6 bases; junction bases outside the gene matches: 7. CDR3: CASTTDRGNGYTF. The CDR3 DNA is TGTGCCAGTACTACTGACAGGGGCAATGGCTACACCTTC.

The J gene is TRBJ1-2, the V gene TRBV6-5; D is perhaps TRBD1 (5 bases). CDR1 is MNHEY and CDR2 is SVGAGI in the germline V gene. Between the trimmed V and J ends, which lost 7 bases and 6 bases, there was a span of 21 bases. The CDR3 spans 15 residues. Written as DNA, the CDR3 is TGTGCCAGCATCGGTACAGGCAGGGTTGGAAATGGCTACACCTTC. Protein product: CASIGTGRVGNGYTF.

V usage is TRBV18 and J usage is TRBJ1-5, with D maybe TRBD1 (5 bases). Trimming pared 3 bases from V and 0 bases from J, leaving 9 bases between. The germline V gene has CDR1 KGHSH and CDR2 LQKENI. This CDR3 spans 15 amino acids. The CDR3 protein is CASSPGLISNQPQHF. The DNA of the CDR3 is TGTGCCAGCTCACCGGGACTGATTAGCAATCAGCCCCAGCATTTT.

Notes on this clone: Other DNA sequences in this sample translate to the same CDR3. This chain links TRBV4-3 with TRBJ1-3; D unclear. Germline V lookup: CDR1 LGHNA, CDR2 YSLEER. CDR3 length equals 15 residues. V was pared by 0 bases and J by 0 bases, with 6 bases between. CDR3 residues: CASSQDSSSGNTIYF. The DNA for the CDR3 is TGCGCCAGCAGCCAAGATAGCAGCTCTGGAAACACCATATATTTT.

CDR3 loop: CASSIDADRNSPLHF. As DNA, the CDR3 is TGTGCCAGTAGTATAGATGCGGACAGGAATTCACCCCTCCACTTT. The chain uses TRBV19 and TRBJ1-6; 7 nucleotides agree with TRBD1. V lost 0 bases, J lost 7 bases, and 3 bases stayed unmatched. Germline V CDR1 and CDR2: LNHDA, SQIVND (reference sequence). The CDR3 sequence is 15 residues long.

CDR3 nucleotides: TGTGCCAGCGGAAGGGGGGGAGAGACCCAGTACTTC. This gives the protein CASGRGGETQYF. V usage is TRBV6-5 and J usage is TRBJ2-5; tentative D call: TRBD2 (7 bases). V lost 8 bases to trimming and J lost 4 bases, with 11 bases between them. The CDR3 totals 12 residues. Germline loops: CDR1 MNHEY, CDR2 SVGAGI.

This clone showed up just once. The rearrangement joins TRBV10-1 to TRBJ1-4, with 11 bases aligning to TRBD1. Germline V gene lookup returns CDR1 WNHNN and CDR2 SYGVQD (reference sequence). The CDR3 has 17 amino acids. V shed 2 bases and J 2 bases; nucleotides not matched to a gene: 4. The CDR3 reads CASSEEGQGDTNEKLFF. CDR3 nucleotide sequence: TGCGCCAGCAGTGAGGAGGGACAGGGGGATACTAATGAAAAACTGTTTTTT.

The chain employs TRBV29-1 and TRBJ2-3, with no clear D. Deletions cut 8 bases from V and 3 bases from J, with 6 bases between. Germline V gene lookup returns CDR1 SQVTM and CDR2 ANQGSEA. The CDR3 covers 10 residues. The CDR3 sequence: CSTKTDTQYF. The CDR3, as DNA: TGCAGCACAAAGACAGATACGCAGTATTTT.

CDR3 sequence reads: CASSFRVAGALSTDTQYF. Written as DNA, the CDR3 is TGTGCCAGCAGTTTCAGGGTAGCGGGAGCCCTAAGCACAGATACGCAGTATTTT. The V call is TRBV27, the J call TRBJ2-3; the match to TRBD2 covers 9 bases. Germline CDR1 is MNHEY and CDR2 is SMNVEV (reference sequence). The J segment lost 0 bases and the V segment lost 3 bases, leaving 10 bases of the junction unmatched. The CDR3 sequence is 18 residues long.

The chain couples TRBV27 to TRBJ2-1, with D perhaps matching TRBD1 (5 bases). The V end was cut by 5 bases, the J end by 6 bases, with 14 bases between. The CDR3 length is 14 residues. Germline V CDR1 and CDR2: MNHEY, SMNVEV (reference sequence). The CDR3 sequence: CASSVTPGSNEQFF. CDR3 sequence (DNA): TGTGCCAGCAGTGTTACCCCAGGGTCCAATGAGCAGTTCTTC.

The chain combines TRBV29-1 with TRBJ1-1, with no clear D. The germline V gene has CDR1 SQVTM and CDR2 ANQGSEA. Deletions cut 0 bases from V and 1 base from J, with 12 bases between. This CDR3 is 15 amino acids long. The CDR3 sequence is CSVEDLWRGNTEAFF. The CDR3 coding sequence is TGCAGCGTTGAAGATCTCTGGAGAGGGAACACTGAAGCTTTCTTT.

This clone was recorded only once. V gene TRBV4-2 combines with J gene TRBJ2-1; D unresolved. This CDR3 region has 14 residues. V gave up 3 bases and J gave up 1 base, with 7 bases separating them. CDR1 and CDR2 (germline): LGHNA, YNFKEQ. The CDR3 sequence is CASSHSISYNEQFF. In nucleotides, the CDR3 is TGTGCCAGCAGCCATAGCATTTCCTACAATGAGCAGTTCTTC.

A single count supports this clone. This chain uses TRBV27 with TRBJ2-3; 7 positions match TRBD2. CDR3 length: 16 amino acids. Germline CDR1 and CDR2: MNHEY and SMNVEV (reference sequence). V was clipped by 5 bases and J by 4 bases; unmatched bases: 12. The CDR3 DNA reads as TGTGCCAGCAGTCCCACCTGGGACTATAGCGCAGATACGCAGTATTTT. Its translation: CASSPTWDYSADTQYF.

Turning to this clone: Germline and junction disagree at one end, which may indicate a read error. The chain employs TRBV11-2 and TRBJ2-5; TRBD2 aligns across 7 bases. Germline values: CDR1 SGHAT, CDR2 FQNNGV. The CDR3 spans 15 residues. CDR3 residues: CASRLGRGVQETQYF. The CDR3 DNA reads TGTGCCAGCAGGTTAGGACGGGGGGTTCAAGAGACCCAGTACTTC. The full variable domain, its missing parts supplied by reference TRBV11-2 and TRBJ2-5, is EAGVAQSPRYKIIEKRQSVAFWCNPISGHATLYWYQQILGQGPKLLIQFQNNGVVDDSQLPKDRFSAERLKGVDSTLKIQPAKLEDSAVYLCASRLGRGVQETQYFGPGTRLLVL.

The V gene is TRBV7-3, the J gene TRBJ2-1, with 12 bases that match TRBD2. CDR1 is SGHTA and CDR2 is FQGTGA in the germline V gene. The CDR3 consists of 15 residues. J gave up 8 bases and V 5 bases, and 7 bases lay outside the gene matches. In DNA, the CDR3 is TGTGCCAGCAGCCTAGCGGGAGGGGGCCGGGATGAGCAGTTCTTC. Protein product: CASSLAGGGRDEQFF.

The chain joins TRBV27 to TRBJ1-1; D is possibly TRBD1 (5 bases). CDR3 length: 13 amino acids. Germline V gives CDR1 MNHEY, CDR2 SMNVEV (reference sequence). Deletions cut 8 bases from V and 0 bases from J, with 10 bases between. The CDR3 DNA reads as TGTGCCAGCGCGTGGGGGGTGAACACTGAAGCTTTCTTT. Its translation: CASAWGVNTEAFF.

This chain joins TRBV3-1 (or the pseudogene TRBV3-2) and TRBJ2-7, with 13 bases identical to TRBD2. This CDR3 is 14 amino acids long. The V segment lost 4 bases and the J segment 10 bases; nucleotides outside the gene matches: 7. Per germline, CDR1 LGHDT and CDR2 YNNKEL (reference sequence). As DNA, the CDR3 is TGTGCCAGCAGCCTAGGGACTAGCGGGATAAGTCAGTACTTC. Protein sequence: CASSLGTSGISQYF.

The V call is TRBV7-2, the J call TRBJ1-5; D is unclear. This CDR3 has 14 residues. V was trimmed by 1 base and J by 10 bases, leaving 14 bases between them. The germline CDR1 and CDR2 sequences are SGHTA and FQGNSA. CDR3 sequence: CASSLDGSSYPQHF. The CDR3 region has the DNA TGTGCCAGCAGCTTAGATGGCAGTTCGTATCCCCAGCATTTT.

This clone was counted a single time. The rearrangement uses TRBV6-2 or TRBV6-3 and TRBJ1-2; TRBD1 matches 10 bases. V trimming: 5 bases; J trimming: 2 bases; junction bases outside the gene matches: 5. The V gene's germline CDR1 is MNHEY and CDR2 SVGEGT. The CDR3 consists of 15 residues. The CDR3 bases are TGTGCCAGCAGTGCCCCGGGACAGGGGAACTATGGCTACACCTTC. It translates to CASSAPGQGNYGYTF.

This CDR3 is CASSRLGQVNSPLHF. CDR3 nucleotides: TGTGCCAGTAGTCGACTGGGACAGGTTAATTCACCCCTCCACTTT. The gene calls are TRBV19 and TRBJ1-6; 8 positions agree with TRBD1. CDR3 size: 15 residues. Trimming removed 5 bases from V and 6 bases from J; junction bases left unmatched: 6. Germline V CDR1 and CDR2: LNHDA, SQIVND (reference sequence).

The chain uses TRBV12-3 or TRBV12-4 and TRBJ1-1, with 7 bases identical to TRBD1. The CDR3 has 13 amino acids. V gave up 2 bases and J gave up 5 bases; unmatched junction bases: 2. CDR3 region: CASSLSRGTEAFF. The CDR3 DNA sequence: TGTGCCAGCAGTTTAAGCAGGGGGACTGAAGCTTTCTTT.

The chain is built from TRBV7-2 and TRBJ2-7, with 10 positions matching TRBD2. The germline CDR1 and CDR2 sequences are SGHTA and FQGNSA. The trim removed 3 bases at V and 2 bases at J, leaving 4 bases unmatched. The CDR3 is 15 residues long. DNA of the CDR3: TGTGCCAGCAGCTTCGGGACTAGCGCCCCCTACGAGCAGTACTTC. Protein: CASSFGTSAPYEQYF.

The chain has TRBV3-1 (or the pseudogene TRBV3-2) and TRBJ2-3; 7 bases map to TRBD2. The ends lost 3 bases at V and 3 bases at J; junction bases unmatched: 6. This CDR3 has 15 residues. Germline V gene lookup returns CDR1 LGHDT and CDR2 YNNKEL (reference sequence). CDR3 region: CASSHRGVGTDTQYF. The DNA for the CDR3 is TGTGCCAGCAGCCATCGGGGGGTAGGTACAGATACGCAGTATTTT.

This chain connects TRBV5-1 to TRBJ1-1, with D possibly matching TRBD1 (6 bases). The germline V gene encodes CDR1 SGHRS and CDR2 YFSETQ. The CDR3 sequence is 15 residues long. V gave up 1 base and J gave up 1 base, with 11 bases separating them. CDR3 coding DNA: TGCGCCAGCAGCTTGTCGACAGGTACGAACACTGAAGCTTTCTTT. Amino acids: CASSLSTGTNTEAFF.